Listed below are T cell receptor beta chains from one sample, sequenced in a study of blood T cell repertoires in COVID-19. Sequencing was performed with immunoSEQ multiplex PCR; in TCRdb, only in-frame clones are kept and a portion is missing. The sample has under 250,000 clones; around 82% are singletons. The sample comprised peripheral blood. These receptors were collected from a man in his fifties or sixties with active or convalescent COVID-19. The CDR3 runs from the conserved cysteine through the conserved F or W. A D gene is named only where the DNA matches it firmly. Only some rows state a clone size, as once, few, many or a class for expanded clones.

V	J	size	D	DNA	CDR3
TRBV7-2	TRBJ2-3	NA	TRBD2	TGTGCCAGCAGCCTGGGACTAGGCACAGATACGCAGTATTTT	CASSLGLGTDTQYF
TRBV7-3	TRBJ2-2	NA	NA	TGTGCCAGCAGCTTTGACAGGGACTGGAACACCGGGGAGCTGTTTTTT	CASSFDRDWNTGELFF
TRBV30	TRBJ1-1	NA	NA	TGTGCCTGGAGTGGTGGGGACAAGAACACTGAAGCTTTCTTT	CAWSGGDKNTEAFF
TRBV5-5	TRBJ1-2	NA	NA	TGTGCCAGCAGCACCGGACAGATAGTCAACTATGGCTACACCTTC	CASSTGQIVNYGYTF
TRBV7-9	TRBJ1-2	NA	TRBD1	TGTGCCAGCAGTCATCCACAGGGGGCAGAAGGCTACACCTTC	CASSHPQGAEGYTF
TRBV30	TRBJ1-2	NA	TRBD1	TGTGCCTGGGGACAGGGGGCGGACTCTGGCTACACCTTC	CAWGQGADSGYTF
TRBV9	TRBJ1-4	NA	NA	TGTGCCAGCAGCGTAGTCGGGGGTAGGGGTGAAAAACTGTTTTTT	CASSVVGGRGEKLFF
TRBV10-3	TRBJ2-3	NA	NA	TGTGCCTTGGGGGCCGCAGATACGCAGTATTTT	CALGAADTQYF
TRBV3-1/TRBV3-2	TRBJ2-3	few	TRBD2	TGTGCCAGCAGCCAAGATCCGGTGCGGGGGTGGGGCACAGATACGCAGTATTTT	CASSQDPVRGWGTDTQYF
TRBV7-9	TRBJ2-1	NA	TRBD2	TGTGCCAGCAGCTTCTCTACGGGGGGCTACAATGAGCAGTTCTTC	CASSFSTGGYNEQFF
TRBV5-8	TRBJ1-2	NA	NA	TGTGCCAGCAGTCCCCGAGTCTACGGCTACACCTTC	CASSPRVYGYTF
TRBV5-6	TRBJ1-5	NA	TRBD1	TGTGCCAGCAGCCCCGGGACAGGGAGATGGGATCAGCCCCAGCATTTT	CASSPGTGRWDQPQHF
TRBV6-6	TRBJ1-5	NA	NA	TGTGCCAGCAGGCTTGACGCGGGTGGCAATCAGCCCCAGCATTTT	CASRLDAGGNQPQHF
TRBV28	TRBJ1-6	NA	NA	TGTGCCAGCAGTTTGCTCCGGGGCTCCTATAATTCACCCCTCCACTTT	CASSLLRGSYNSPLHF
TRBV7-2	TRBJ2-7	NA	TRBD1	TGTGCCAGCAGCTCCCTGACAGGGGACGAGCAGTACTTC	CASSSLTGDEQYF
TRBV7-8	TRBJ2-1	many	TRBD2	TGTGCCAGCAGCTTAGGGAGACTAGCGAGGAATGAGCAGTTCTTC	CASSLGRLARNEQFF
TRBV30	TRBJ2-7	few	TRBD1	TGTGCCTGGAGTGTGTCGACAGGGACCTACGAGCAGTACTTC	CAWSVSTGTYEQYF
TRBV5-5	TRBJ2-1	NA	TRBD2	TGTGCCAGCAGCGTGACTAGCGGGGACGATGAGCAGTTCTTC	CASSVTSGDDEQFF
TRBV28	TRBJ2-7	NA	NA	TGTGCCAGCACCGCACCGACAGGAGGATACGAGCAGTACTTC	CASTAPTGGYEQYF
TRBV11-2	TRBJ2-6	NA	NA	TGTGCCAGCAGCTCACCCGGTGGTGGGGCCAACGTCCTGACTTTC	CASSSPGGGANVLTF
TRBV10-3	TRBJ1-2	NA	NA	TGTGCCATCAGCGACACAGTCTCTGGCTACACCTTC	CAISDTVSGYTF
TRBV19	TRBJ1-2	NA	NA	TGTGCCAGTAGGGTATCCTTGGTGGGACAAATCTATGGCTACACCTTC	CASRVSLVGQIYGYTF
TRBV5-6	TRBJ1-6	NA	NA	TGTGCCAGCAGCTTGGCCGATAATTCACCCCTCCACTTT	CASSLADNSPLHF
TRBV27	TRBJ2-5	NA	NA	TGTGCCAGCAGTTTAGACGGGGGAGAGACCCAGTACTTC	CASSLDGGETQYF
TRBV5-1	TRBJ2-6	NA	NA	TGCGCCAGCAGCTTGGAAGGGGGACATCTCTCTGGGGCCAACGTCCTGACTTTC	CASSLEGGHLSGANVLTF
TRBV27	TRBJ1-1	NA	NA	TGTGCCAGCAGCCTCGCGGGGGGGGGCACTGAAGCTTTCTTT	CASSLAGGGTEAFF
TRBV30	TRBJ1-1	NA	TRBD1	TGTGCCTGGAGTAACAAGGGGGCTGCGAACACTGAAGCTTTCTTT	CAWSNKGAANTEAFF
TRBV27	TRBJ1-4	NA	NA	TGTGCCAGCAGGGAGAGGGGGGGGCTGGGGGAAAAACTGTTTTTT	CASRERGGLGEKLFF
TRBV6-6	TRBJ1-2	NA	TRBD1	TGTGCCAGCAAACAGCAGGGGGCAGACTATGGCTACACCTTC	CASKQQGADYGYTF
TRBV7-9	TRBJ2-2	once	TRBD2	TGTGCCAGCACCCTAGCGGGGGAACTTGGGGAGCTGTTTTTT	CASTLAGELGELFF
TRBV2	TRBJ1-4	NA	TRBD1	TGTGCCAGCAGTGCCCAGGGGGGCGATGAAAAACTGTTTTTT	CASSAQGGDEKLFF
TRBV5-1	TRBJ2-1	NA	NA	TGCGCCAGCAGCTTAGGGGGGGATGAGCAGTTCTTC	CASSLGGDEQFF
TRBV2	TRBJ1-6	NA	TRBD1	TGTGCCAGCACCGGGGACAGGGATTCACCCCTCCACTTT	CASTGDRDSPLHF
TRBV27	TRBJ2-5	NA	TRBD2	TGTGCCAGCAGACCCGGACTAGCGGGGTCGGGGACCCAGTACTTC	CASRPGLAGSGTQYF
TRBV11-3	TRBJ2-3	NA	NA	TGTGCCAGCAGCTTAAGCGGGTTACTCACAGATACGCAGTATTTT	CASSLSGLLTDTQYF
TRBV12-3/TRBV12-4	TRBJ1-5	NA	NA	TGTGCCAGCGGGCGGACAGCCAATCAGCCCCAGCATTTT	CASGRTANQPQHF
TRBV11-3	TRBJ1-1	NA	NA	TGTGCCAGCAGCTCGGACAGCCTGAACACTGAAGCTTTCTTT	CASSSDSLNTEAFF
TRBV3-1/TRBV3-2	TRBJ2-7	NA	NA	TGTGCCAGCAGCGTACGACAGAAATCTCCCTACGAGCAGTACTTC	CASSVRQKSPYEQYF
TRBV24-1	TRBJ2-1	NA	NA	TGTGCCACCAGTGACCTTTCTTACAATGAGCAGTTCTTC	CATSDLSYNEQFF
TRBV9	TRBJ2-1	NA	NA	TGTGCCAGCAGCGTACAGGAGGGCTACAATGAGCAGTTCTTC	CASSVQEGYNEQFF
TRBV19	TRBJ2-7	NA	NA	TGTGCCAGTAGTATGGGCAGGGGCGCGCAGTACTTC	CASSMGRGAQYF